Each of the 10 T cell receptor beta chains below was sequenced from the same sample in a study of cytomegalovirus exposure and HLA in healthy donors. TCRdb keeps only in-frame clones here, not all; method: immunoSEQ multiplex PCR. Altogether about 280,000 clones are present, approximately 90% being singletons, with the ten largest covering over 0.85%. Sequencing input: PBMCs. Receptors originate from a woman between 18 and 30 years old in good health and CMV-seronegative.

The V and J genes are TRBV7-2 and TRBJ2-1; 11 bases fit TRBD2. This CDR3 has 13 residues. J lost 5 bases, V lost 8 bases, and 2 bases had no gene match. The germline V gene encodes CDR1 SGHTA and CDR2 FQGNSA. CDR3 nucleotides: TGTGCCAGCGGGGGACTAGCGGACAATGAGCAGTTCTTC. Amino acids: CASGGLADNEQFF. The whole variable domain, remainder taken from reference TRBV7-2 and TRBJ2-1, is GAGVSQSPSNKVTEKGKDVELRCDPISGHTALYWYRQSLGQGLEFLIYFQGNSAPDKSGLPSDRFSAERTGGSVSTLTIQRTQQEDSAVYLCASGGLADNEQFFGPGTRLTVL.

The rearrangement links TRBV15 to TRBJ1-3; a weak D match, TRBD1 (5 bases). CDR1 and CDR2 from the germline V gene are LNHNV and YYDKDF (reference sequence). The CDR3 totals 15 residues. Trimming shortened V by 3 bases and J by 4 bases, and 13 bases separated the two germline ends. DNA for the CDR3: TGTGCCACCAGCAGGGGGGAGGGGAGAGGAAACACCATATATTTT. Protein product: CATSRGEGRGNTIYF. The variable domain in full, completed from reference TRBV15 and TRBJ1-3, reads DAMVIQNPRYQVTQFGKPVTLSCSQTLNHNVMYWYQQKSSQAPKLLFHYYDKDFNNEADTPDNFQSRRPNTSFCFLDIRSPGLGDTAMYLCATSRGEGRGNTIYFGEGSWLTVV.

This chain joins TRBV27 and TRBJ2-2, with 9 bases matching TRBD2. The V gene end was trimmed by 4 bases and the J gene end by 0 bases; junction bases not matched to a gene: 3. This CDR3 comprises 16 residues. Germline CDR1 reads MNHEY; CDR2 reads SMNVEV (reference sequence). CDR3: CASSSPSGANTGELFF. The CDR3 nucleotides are TGTGCCAGCAGTTCCCCTAGCGGGGCGAACACCGGGGAGCTGTTTTTT.

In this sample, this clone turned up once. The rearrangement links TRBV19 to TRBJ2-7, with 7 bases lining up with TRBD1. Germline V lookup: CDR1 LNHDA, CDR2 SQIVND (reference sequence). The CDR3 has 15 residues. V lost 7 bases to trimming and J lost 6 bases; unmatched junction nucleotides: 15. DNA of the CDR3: TGTGCCAGTAAGGTGGCCGGGACAGAGATGACCGAGCAGTACTTC. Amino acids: CASKVAGTEMTEQYF.

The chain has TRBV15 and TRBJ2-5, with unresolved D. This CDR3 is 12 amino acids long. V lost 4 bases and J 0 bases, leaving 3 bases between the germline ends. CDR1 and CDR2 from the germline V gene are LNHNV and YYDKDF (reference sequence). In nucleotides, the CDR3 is TGTGCCACCAGCACAGACCAAGAGACCCAGTACTTC. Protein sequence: CATSTDQETQYF.

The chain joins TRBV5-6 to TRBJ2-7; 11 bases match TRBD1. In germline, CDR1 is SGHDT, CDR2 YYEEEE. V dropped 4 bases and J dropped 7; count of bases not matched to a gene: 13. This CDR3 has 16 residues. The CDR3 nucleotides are TGTGCCAGCAGCGGATACCGGGACAGGGGGGGTATGGAGCAGTACTTC. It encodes CASSGYRDRGGMEQYF.

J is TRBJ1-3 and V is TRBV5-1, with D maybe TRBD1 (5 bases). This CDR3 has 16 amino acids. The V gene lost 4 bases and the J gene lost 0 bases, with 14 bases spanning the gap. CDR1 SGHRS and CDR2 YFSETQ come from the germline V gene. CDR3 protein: CASSPSTGSSGNTIYF. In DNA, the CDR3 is TGCGCCAGCAGCCCATCCACAGGTTCCTCTGGAAACACCATATATTTT.

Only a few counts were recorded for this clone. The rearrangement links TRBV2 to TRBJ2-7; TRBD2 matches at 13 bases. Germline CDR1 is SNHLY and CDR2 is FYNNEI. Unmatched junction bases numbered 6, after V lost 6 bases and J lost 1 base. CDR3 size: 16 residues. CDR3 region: CASSRTSGSRSYEQYF. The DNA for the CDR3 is TGTGCCAGCAGCCGGACTAGCGGGAGTCGTTCCTACGAGCAGTACTTC.

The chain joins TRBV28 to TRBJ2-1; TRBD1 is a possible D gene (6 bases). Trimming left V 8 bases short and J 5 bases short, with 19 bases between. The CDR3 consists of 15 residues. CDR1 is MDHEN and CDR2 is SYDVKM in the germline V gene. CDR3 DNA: TGTGCCAGCTACCTCTCCGGAACAGGGAACAATGAGCAGTTCTTC. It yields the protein CASYLSGTGNNEQFF.

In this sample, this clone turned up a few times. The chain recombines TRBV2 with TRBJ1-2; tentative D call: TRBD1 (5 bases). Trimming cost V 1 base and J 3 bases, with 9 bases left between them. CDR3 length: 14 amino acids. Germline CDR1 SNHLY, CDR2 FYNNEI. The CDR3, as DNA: TGTGCCAGCAGTGAAGTGGACACCTACTATGGCTACACCTTC. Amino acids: CASSEVDTYYGYTF.